These T cell receptor beta chains were read from a single sample in a study of vaccination effects on CD4 cells after COVID-19. Produced via immunoSEQ multiplex PCR; TCRdb's table is partial and in-frame only. The repertoire includes around 70,000 clones, roughly three quarters of them detected once, and roughly 2% sits in the top ten. Their antigen targets remain unknown. Sequencing was performed on CD4+ T cells from PBMCs cultured without peptide, taken before COVID-19 vaccination. The receptors here all came from a human donor who received a COVID-19 vaccine. Each CDR3 is given with its conserved first and last residue. The D gene is left open where the match is weak. Only part of the rows carry a size: once, few, many, or a class if the clone is expanded.

D gene	V gene	clone size	J gene	CDR3 protein	CDR3 DNA
NA	TRBV4-2	NA	TRBJ2-1	CASSQVRGVYNEQFF	TGTGCCAGCAGCCAAGTCAGGGGCGTCTACAATGAGCAGTTCTTC
NA	TRBV5-1	NA	TRBJ2-6	CASSLRQSSGANVLTF	TGCGCCAGCAGCCTCCGACAAAGCTCTGGGGCCAACGTCCTGACTTTC
TRBD1	TRBV6-5	NA	TRBJ2-5	CASSSLRQGKTQYF	TGTGCCAGCAGTTCCCTCAGACAGGGGAAGACCCAGTACTTC
NA	TRBV6-5	NA	TRBJ2-2	CASSYRRDTGELFF	TGTGCCAGCAGTTACCGGAGGGACACCGGGGAGCTGTTTTTT
TRBD1	TRBV28	NA	TRBJ2-1	CASSPGGTGLDEQFF	TGTGCCAGCAGTCCCGGCGGGACAGGGCTCGATGAGCAGTTCTTC
NA	TRBV19	NA	TRBJ1-5	CASSHRESNQPQHF	TGTGCCAGTAGTCACAGGGAGAGCAATCAGCCCCAGCATTTT
TRBD1	TRBV7-9	NA	TRBJ1-2	CASSFGQGAYGYTF	TGTGCCAGCAGCTTTGGACAGGGCGCCTATGGCTACACCTTC
NA	TRBV6-5	once	TRBJ2-1	CATSRVDNEQFF	TGTGCCACCTCACGGGTTGACAATGAGCAGTTCTTC
TRBD2	TRBV5-1	NA	TRBJ2-1	CASSRLAGGNDEQFF	TGCGCCAGCAGCCGGCTAGCGGGGGGGAATGATGAGCAGTTCTTC
TRBD1	TRBV3-1/TRBV3-2	few	TRBJ1-2	CASSLGRTGVGYTF	TGTGCCAGCAGCCTAGGCAGGACAGGGGTTGGCTACACCTTC
TRBD1	TRBV25-1	NA	TRBJ1-1	CASRDRGLATEAFF	TGTGCCAGCAGAGACAGGGGCCTGGCCACTGAAGCTTTCTTT
TRBD1	TRBV24-1	NA	TRBJ2-5	CATSDPAGQGEETQYF	TGTGCCACCAGTGATCCCGCGGGACAGGGCGAAGAGACCCAGTACTTC
NA	TRBV7-2	NA	TRBJ2-3	CASSLFRGSTDTQYF	TGTGCCAGCAGCTTATTTAGGGGAAGCACAGATACGCAGTATTTT
TRBD1	TRBV3-1/TRBV3-2	NA	TRBJ2-3	CASSPGTGAEDTQYF	TGTGCCAGCAGTCCCGGGACAGGGGCTGAGGATACGCAGTATTTT
NA	TRBV5-8	NA	TRBJ2-1	CASNRLGQHYNEQFF	TGTGCCAGCAACCGCTTGGGGCAGCACTACAATGAGCAGTTCTTC
TRBD1	TRBV4-3	NA	TRBJ2-2	CASSPRSGGITGELFF	TGCGCCAGCAGCCCAAGGTCAGGGGGAATTACCGGGGAGCTGTTTTTT
NA	TRBV6-6	NA	TRBJ1-3	CASSWVVPETGNTIYF	TGTGCCAGCAGTTGGGTTGTCCCAGAGACTGGAAACACCATATATTTT
TRBD1	TRBV30	once	TRBJ1-2	CAFTWDRGYGYTF	TGTGCCTTTACCTGGGACAGGGGATATGGCTACACCTTC
NA	TRBV6-2/TRBV6-3	once	TRBJ1-1	CASSYRGAAGAFF	TGTGCCAGCAGTTACCGGGGGGCAGCGGGAGCTTTCTTT
NA	TRBV7-2	NA	TRBJ1-2	CASSLSRAIYGYTF	TGTGCCAGCAGCTTAAGCCGGGCCATCTATGGCTACACCTTC
TRBD2	TRBV6-5	NA	TRBJ2-1	CASSWTSGGTEQFF	TGTGCCAGCAGTTGGACTAGCGGGGGGACTGAGCAGTTCTTC
NA	TRBV9	once	TRBJ1-4	CASSVGQNEKLFF	TGTGCCAGCAGCGTAGGGCAGAATGAAAAACTGTTTTTT
TRBD1	TRBV5-4	NA	TRBJ2-4	CASSLGQGPHRNIQYF	TGTGCCAGCAGCTTGGGACAGGGTCCTCATCGGAACATTCAGTACTTC
TRBD1	TRBV7-3	NA	TRBJ1-2	CASSLEPGTGYGYTF	TGTGCCAGCAGCTTAGAACCGGGGACAGGCTATGGCTACACCTTC
NA	TRBV7-2	NA	TRBJ2-1	CASNPERGRLTGFF	TGTGCCAGCAACCCAGAACGGGGGCGACTGACGGGGTTCTTC
TRBD1	TRBV2	NA	TRBJ1-1	CASRETGGRGKAFF	TGTGCCAGCAGAGAAACAGGGGGAAGAGGTAAAGCTTTCTTT
TRBD2	TRBV18	NA	TRBJ2-2	CASSPGVAGNTGELFF	TGTGCCAGCTCACCCGGCGTAGCGGGCAACACCGGGGAGCTGTTTTTT
NA	TRBV18	few	TRBJ1-6	CASSPSLGEPLHF	TGTGCCAGCTCACCATCTCTGGGAGAACCCCTCCACTTT
TRBD1	TRBV24-1	NA	TRBJ2-3	CATSEWTGGDTQYF	TGTGCCACCAGTGAGTGGACAGGGGGAGATACGCAGTATTTT
NA	TRBV18	NA	TRBJ1-2	CASSPPSGRGLYGYTF	TGTGCCAGCTCACCACCGAGCGGCAGGGGACTATATGGCTACACCTTC
NA	TRBV7-5	NA	TRBJ1-1	CARSHRDRGPNTEAFF	TGTGCCAGAAGCCATAGGGACAGGGGGCCTAACACTGAAGCTTTCTTT
NA	TRBV19	NA	TRBJ1-5	CASRTYRDNSNQPQHF	TGTGCCAGTCGAACCTACAGGGATAATAGCAATCAGCCCCAGCATTTT
TRBD1	TRBV18	NA	TRBJ1-1	CASSPGTGGWTEAFF	TGTGCCAGCTCACCCGGAACAGGGGGCTGGACTGAAGCTTTCTTT
NA	TRBV30	NA	TRBJ1-4	CAWSGTEEKLFF	TGTGCCTGGAGCGGGACCGAAGAAAAACTGTTTTTT
TRBD1	TRBV9	few	TRBJ2-2	CASSARDRVPGELFF	TGTGCCAGCAGCGCCCGGGACAGGGTCCCCGGGGAGCTGTTTTTT
NA	TRBV2	NA	TRBJ1-5	CASSGKGSGPQHF	TGTGCCAGCAGCGGGAAGGGGTCTGGGCCCCAGCATTTT
NA	TRBV4-3	NA	TRBJ1-4	CASSQGIGGTNEKLFF	TGCGCCAGCAGCCAGGGTATCGGGGGAACTAATGAAAAACTGTTTTTT
NA	TRBV29-1	NA	TRBJ1-1	CSVEHGGDEAFF	TGCAGCGTTGAACATGGTGGGGATGAAGCTTTCTTT
TRBD2	TRBV7-3	NA	TRBJ2-1	CASSLTGSGGAHNEQFF	TGTGCCAGCAGCTTAACCGGTAGCGGGGGGGCCCACAATGAGCAGTTCTTC
NA	TRBV12-3/TRBV12-4	few	TRBJ1-1	CASSKTGTTEAFF	TGTGCCAGCAGTAAAACAGGGACCACTGAAGCTTTCTTT
NA	TRBV19	NA	TRBJ1-4	CASSIEWDEKLFF	TGTGCCAGTAGTATAGAATGGGATGAAAAACTGTTTTTT
NA	TRBV24-1	once	TRBJ1-1	CATSGAASTEAFF	TGTGCCACCAGTGGCGCAGCTAGCACTGAAGCTTTCTTT
NA	TRBV6-2/TRBV6-3	NA	TRBJ2-2	CASSPRPPDTGELFF	TGTGCCAGCAGTCCCCGACCGCCCGACACCGGGGAGCTGTTTTTT
NA	TRBV7-2	NA	TRBJ1-3	CASSLRGQGNTIYF	TGTGCCAGCAGCTTACGGGGACAAGGAAACACCATATATTTT
NA	TRBV28	once	TRBJ2-4	CASSLWEAKNIQYF	TGTGCCAGCAGTTTATGGGAAGCCAAAAACATTCAGTACTTC
NA	TRBV19	NA	TRBJ2-5	CASSIKDEGTQYF	TGTGCCAGTAGTATAAAAGATGAGGGGACCCAGTACTTC
TRBD1	TRBV5-5	NA	TRBJ2-1	CASSLDRGRGEQFF	TGTGCCAGCAGCTTGGACAGGGGAAGAGGTGAGCAGTTCTTC
TRBD1	TRBV15	once	TRBJ2-3	CATSRGGQGSADTQYF	TGTGCCACCAGCAGAGGAGGACAGGGGAGTGCAGATACGCAGTATTTT
TRBD1	TRBV28	NA	TRBJ1-1	CASSQGGQGYTEAFF	TGTGCCAGCAGCCAGGGGGGTCAGGGGTACACTGAAGCTTTCTTT
NA	TRBV7-2	NA	TRBJ2-3	CASSPYRSADTQYF	TGTGCCAGCAGCCCCTACCGGAGCGCAGATACGCAGTATTTT
NA	TRBV3-1/TRBV3-2	NA	TRBJ2-6	CASSQVLVTSGANVLTF	TGTGCCAGCAGCCAAGTTCTGGTTACCTCTGGGGCCAACGTCCTGACTTTC
TRBD1	TRBV10-2	NA	TRBJ1-1	CASSAGTGNTEAFF	TGCGCCAGCAGTGCAGGGACAGGGAACACTGAAGCTTTCTTT
TRBD1	TRBV24-1	NA	TRBJ1-2	CATSDTGTGEIYGYTF	TGTGCCACCAGTGATACCGGGACAGGGGAAATATACGGCTACACCTTC
NA	TRBV5-1	NA	TRBJ2-2	CASSANLGATGELFF	TGCGCCAGCAGCGCAAATTTAGGTGCCACCGGGGAGCTGTTTTTT
NA	TRBV11-2	NA	TRBJ2-1	CASSLLPGFNNEQFF	TGTGCCAGCAGCTTACTCCCGGGTTTCAACAATGAGCAGTTCTTC
NA	TRBV6-5	NA	TRBJ1-1	CASSYSGGVSEAFF	TGTGCCAGCAGTTACTCAGGGGGTGTTTCTGAAGCTTTCTTT
NA	TRBV10-1	NA	TRBJ2-5	CASSSGQDLETQYF	TGCGCCAGCAGTAGCGGGCAGGACCTTGAGACCCAGTACTTC
NA	TRBV6-5	NA	TRBJ1-1	CASWRTENTEAFF	TGTGCCAGCTGGCGGACAGAGAACACTGAAGCTTTCTTT
NA	TRBV2	NA	TRBJ1-2	CASTLDRDANYGYTF	TGTGCCAGCACCCTGGACAGAGATGCTAACTATGGCTACACCTTC